This entry is about one T cell receptor beta chain. This entry is derived from a study of blood T cell repertoires in COVID-19. In the study's own analysis: Counts of nucleated cells, estimated from reference gene primer amplification, were obtained. TCRdb's copy holds only in-frame clones and misses some; the assay was immunoSEQ multiplex PCR. V and J calls and clone size follow that table, whereas D and trimming were derived from the DNA. This sample yields some 300,000 clones, of which about 90% are seen a single time; roughly 2.8% belongs to the top ten. The CDR3 runs to 15 residues. In germline, CDR1 is SGHTS, CDR2 YDEGEE. V gave up 0 bases and J gave up 7 bases; unmatched junction bases: 4. The cohort comprised adults aged roughly 18 to 90 years residing in 20 to 30 US areas. Membership in each cohort depended on participant-reported clinical history. It was within 2 weeks before study entry that exposed participants met a COVID-19 case.

V gene TRBV5-8 combines with J gene TRBJ2-1; 10 bases map to TRBD1. The receptor was derived from a woman in her forties or fifties who had been exposed to COVID-19. Sequencing input: PBMCs or T cells enriched from blood (not recorded which). CDR3 nucleotide sequence: TGTGCCAGCAGCTTGGGACAGGGGGCGGTGAATGAGCAGTTCTTC. Its protein is CASSLGQGAVNEQFF.